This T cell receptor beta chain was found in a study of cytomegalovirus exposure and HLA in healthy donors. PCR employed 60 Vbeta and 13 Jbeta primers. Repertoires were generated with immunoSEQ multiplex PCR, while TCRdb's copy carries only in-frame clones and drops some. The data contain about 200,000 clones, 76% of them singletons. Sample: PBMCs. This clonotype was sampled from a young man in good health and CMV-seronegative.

In nucleotides, the CDR3 is TGTGCCAGCAGTTTAAGGTTGGGGCTAGCGGGAGCCGGCATCCTCAATGAGCAGTTCTTC. The encoded protein is CASSLRLGLAGAGILNEQFF. The chain combines TRBV27 with TRBJ2-1, with TRBD2 identical over 10 bases. Germline CDR1 MNHEY, CDR2 SMNVEV (reference sequence). The junction had 19 bases not matched to a gene; V was cut back by 2 bases and J by 6 bases. The CDR3 spans 20 residues.